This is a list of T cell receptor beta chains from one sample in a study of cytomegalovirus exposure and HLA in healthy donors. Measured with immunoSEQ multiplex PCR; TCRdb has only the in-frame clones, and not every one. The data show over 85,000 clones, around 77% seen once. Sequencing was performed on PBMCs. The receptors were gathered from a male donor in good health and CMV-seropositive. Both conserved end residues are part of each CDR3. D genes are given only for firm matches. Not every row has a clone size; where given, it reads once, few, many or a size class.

CDR3nt: TGTGCCAGTTCAAAGAAGGGGGCAGACACTGAAGCTTTCTTT; CDR3aa: CASSKKGADTEAFF; v_gene: TRBV6-6; d_gene: TRBD1; j_gene: TRBJ1-1; abundance: NA
CDR3nt: TGTGCCATCAGTGATATTGAGAACAATGAGCAGTTCTTC; CDR3aa: CAISDIENNEQFF; v_gene: TRBV10-3; d_gene: NA; j_gene: TRBJ2-1; abundance: NA
CDR3nt: TGTGCCAGTAGTAGTTGGGCGGGTGCCCTCCAAGAGACCCAGTACTTC; CDR3aa: CASSSWAGALQETQYF; v_gene: TRBV19; d_gene: NA; j_gene: TRBJ2-5; abundance: NA
CDR3nt: TGTGCCAGTAGTATGGGCCTGATTTCCTACGAGCAGTACTTC; CDR3aa: CASSMGLISYEQYF; v_gene: TRBV19; d_gene: NA; j_gene: TRBJ2-7; abundance: few
CDR3nt: TGTGCCGTCACTTCGGGGGGGGTCTACGAGCAGTACTTC; CDR3aa: CAVTSGGVYEQYF; v_gene: TRBV10-3; d_gene: TRBD2; j_gene: TRBJ2-7; abundance: NA
CDR3nt: TGCGCCAGCAGCGTGGGGACTAGCGGGAGAAAGGGAAGCGGGGAGCTGTTTTTT; CDR3aa: CASSVGTSGRKGSGELFF; v_gene: TRBV4-1; d_gene: TRBD2; j_gene: TRBJ2-2; abundance: NA
CDR3nt: TGTGCCAGCAGCCGAGGGGCTAGCGGGGCCTACAATGAGCAGTTCTTC; CDR3aa: CASSRGASGAYNEQFF; v_gene: TRBV11-3; d_gene: TRBD2; j_gene: TRBJ2-1; abundance: NA
CDR3nt: TGTGCCAGCAGCATCGCGGGACAGAGGAATCAGCCCCAGCATTTT; CDR3aa: CASSIAGQRNQPQHF; v_gene: TRBV5-4; d_gene: TRBD1; j_gene: TRBJ1-5; abundance: NA
CDR3nt: TGTGCCAGCAGCTTGGACGTAACAGTTTCCTACGAGCAGTACTTC; CDR3aa: CASSLDVTVSYEQYF; v_gene: TRBV5-5; d_gene: NA; j_gene: TRBJ2-7; abundance: NA
CDR3nt: TGTGCCAGCAGTGGGGACAGCGGAGGCTACACCTTC; CDR3aa: CASSGDSGGYTF; v_gene: TRBV2; d_gene: TRBD1; j_gene: TRBJ1-2; abundance: NA
CDR3nt: TGTGCCAGCAGTTACGGCAGGGGGAATGGCTACACCTTC; CDR3aa: CASSYGRGNGYTF; v_gene: TRBV6-5; d_gene: TRBD1; j_gene: TRBJ1-2; abundance: NA
CDR3nt: TGTGCCAGCAGCTTGAGGAGCTCTGGGGCCAACGTCCTGACTTTC; CDR3aa: CASSLRSSGANVLTF; v_gene: TRBV5-4; d_gene: NA; j_gene: TRBJ2-6; abundance: few
CDR3nt: TGTGCCAGCAGCGAACCTAGCGGGAGGTCCTACAATGAGCAGTTCTTC; CDR3aa: CASSEPSGRSYNEQFF; v_gene: TRBV6-1; d_gene: TRBD2; j_gene: TRBJ2-1; abundance: NA
CDR3nt: TGTGCCAGCAGCTTAGCTGGGGGGACAGGGGCAGCTTTCTTT; CDR3aa: CASSLAGGTGAAFF; v_gene: TRBV7-2; d_gene: TRBD1; j_gene: TRBJ1-1; abundance: NA
CDR3nt: TGTGCCGCGGGACAGGTTCCCTACGAGCAGTACTTC; CDR3aa: CAAGQVPYEQYF; v_gene: TRBV19; d_gene: TRBD1; j_gene: TRBJ2-7; abundance: NA
CDR3nt: TGTGCCAGCATGGATTTTAACAGGGAGGGCTATGGCTACACCTTC; CDR3aa: CASMDFNREGYGYTF; v_gene: TRBV6-1; d_gene: NA; j_gene: TRBJ1-2; abundance: NA
CDR3nt: TGCGCCAGCAGCTCCAGGGGGTCCGAGCAGTACTTC; CDR3aa: CASSSRGSEQYF; v_gene: TRBV5-1; d_gene: TRBD1; j_gene: TRBJ2-7; abundance: once
CDR3nt: TGTGCCAGCAGCCCCTGGGACAGGGGAGCCTACGAGCAGTACTTC; CDR3aa: CASSPWDRGAYEQYF; v_gene: TRBV9; d_gene: TRBD1; j_gene: TRBJ2-7; abundance: NA